This TCR beta chain was documented in a study of graft-versus-host responses after intestinal transplantation. Across the study: As for transplant type, recipients had multivisceral, liver-intestinal, or isolated intestinal grafts. Uniformly, recipients were administered anti-thymocyte globulin induction with subsequent tacrolimus and steroids for 3 to 4 years. The study's findings and limits: In patients with graft-donor T cell macrochimerism, allograft graft-versus-host to host-versus-graft clonal ratios were high. Researchers found GvH clones in recipient marrow, and some showed up first in ileum or blood.

Produced via immunoSEQ multiplex PCR; TCRdb's table is partial and in-frame only. The table lists some 8,200 clones, around 80% of them singletons. About this clone itself: What it binds is unknown.

Lamina propria and intraepithelial lymphocytes were released by processing graft tissue. This sequence was found in a human patient who received an intestinal transplant, so some T cells may come from the graft donor. The specimen was ileum tissue, collected roughly 230 days after intestinal transplant.

As DNA, the CDR3 is TGTGCCAGCAGCTTGAGTCGGAACACCGGGGAGCTGTTTTTT. This gives the protein CASSLSRNTGELFF. The rearrangement links TRBV7-3 to TRBJ2-2; D call uncertain. Trimming took off 3 bases at V and 1 base at J, with 6 bases between the two ends. The germline V gene has CDR1 SGHTA and CDR2 FQGTGA. This CDR3 is built from 14 residues.